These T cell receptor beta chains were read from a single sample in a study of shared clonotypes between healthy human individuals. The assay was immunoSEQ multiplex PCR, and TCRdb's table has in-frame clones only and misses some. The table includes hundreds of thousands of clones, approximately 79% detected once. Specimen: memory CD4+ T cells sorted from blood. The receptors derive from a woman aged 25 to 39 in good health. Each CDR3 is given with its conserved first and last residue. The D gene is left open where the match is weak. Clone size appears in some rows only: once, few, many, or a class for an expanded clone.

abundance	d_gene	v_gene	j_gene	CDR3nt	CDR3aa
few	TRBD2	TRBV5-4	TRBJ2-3	TGTGCCAGCAGCGGGTCTAGCGGGAGTAGGACAGATACGCAGTATTTT	CASSGSSGSRTDTQYF
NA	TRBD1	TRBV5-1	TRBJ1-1	TGCGCCAGCAGCTTCGACAGGGAGTTAGGAATGAACACTGAAGCTTTCTTT	CASSFDRELGMNTEAFF
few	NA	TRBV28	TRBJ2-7	TGTGCCAGCAGTCTTCTGAGGACGGGATCTCACTACGAGCAGTACTTC	CASSLLRTGSHYEQYF
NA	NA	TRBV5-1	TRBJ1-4	TGCGCCAGCAGCTTCGGGGACGGAGATGAAAAACTGTTTTTT	CASSFGDGDEKLFF
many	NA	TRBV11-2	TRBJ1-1	TGTGCCAGCAGCTTATCTATAATGAACACTGAAGCTTTCTTT	CASSLSIMNTEAFF
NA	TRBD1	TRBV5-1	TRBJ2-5	TGCGCCAGCAGCTTGGGGGACAGGGCGGAGACCCAGTACTTC	CASSLGDRAETQYF
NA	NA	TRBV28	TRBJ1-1	TGTGCCAGCACCACCGGGACAAACTCTCAAGCTTTCTTT	CASTTGTNSQAFF
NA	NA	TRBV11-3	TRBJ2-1	TGTGCCAGCAGCTTAGGTGGCGGGGCGAGCTCCTACAATGAGCAGTTCTTC	CASSLGGGASSYNEQFF
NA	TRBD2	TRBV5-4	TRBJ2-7	TGTGCCAGCAGCTCCGGGACTAGCTCAGACTCCTACGAGCAGTACTTC	CASSSGTSSDSYEQYF
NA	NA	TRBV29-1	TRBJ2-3	TGCAGCGTGTCATGGGGAAATACGCAGTATTTT	CSVSWGNTQYF
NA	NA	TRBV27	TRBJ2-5	TGTGCCAGCAGTCCATATCTGAAGGGGACCCAGTACTTC	CASSPYLKGTQYF
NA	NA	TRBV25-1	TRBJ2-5	TGTGCCAGCAGTAGCCCCAGGGCGGGTATCCAAGAGACCCAGTACTTC	CASSSPRAGIQETQYF
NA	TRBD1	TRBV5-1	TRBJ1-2	TGCGCCAGCAGGGGGTCCGTAGGACAGGGCACCAAACTCTATGGCTACACCTTC	CASRGSVGQGTKLYGYTF
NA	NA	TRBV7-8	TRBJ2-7	TGTGCCAGCAGCTTAGTTGTCAGGGCACGAGAGCAGTACTTC	CASSLVVRAREQYF
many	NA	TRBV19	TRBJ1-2	TGTGCCAGTAGCCCTGTAAGAGGGGAAGGCTACACCTTC	CASSPVRGEGYTF
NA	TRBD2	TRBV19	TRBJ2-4	TGTGCCAGTACTTTGGGACTAGCGCTCCCGGCCGGGGGGACCAAAAACATTCAGTACTTC	CASTLGLALPAGGTKNIQYF
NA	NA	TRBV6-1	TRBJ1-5	TGTGCCAGCAGTCCAGGGGTTCGACAGCCCCAGCATTTT	CASSPGVRQPQHF
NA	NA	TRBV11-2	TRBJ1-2	TGTGCCAGCAGCACGCGGGACACTCAATATGGCTACACCTTC	CASSTRDTQYGYTF
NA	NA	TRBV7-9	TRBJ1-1	TGTGCCAGCAGCTCCCTGTATGAAGCTTTCTTT	CASSSLYEAFF
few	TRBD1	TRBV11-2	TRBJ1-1	TGTGCCAGCAGCCCAGGACAGGCGAACACTGAAGCTTTCTTT	CASSPGQANTEAFF
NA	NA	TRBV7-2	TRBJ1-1	TGTGCCAGCAGCCCCACCCGGGATAACACTGAAGCTTTCTTT	CASSPTRDNTEAFF
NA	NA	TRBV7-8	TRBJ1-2	TGTGCCAGCAGCTTAGGATGGCAGGGGTATTCGGGTGGCTACACCTTC	CASSLGWQGYSGGYTF